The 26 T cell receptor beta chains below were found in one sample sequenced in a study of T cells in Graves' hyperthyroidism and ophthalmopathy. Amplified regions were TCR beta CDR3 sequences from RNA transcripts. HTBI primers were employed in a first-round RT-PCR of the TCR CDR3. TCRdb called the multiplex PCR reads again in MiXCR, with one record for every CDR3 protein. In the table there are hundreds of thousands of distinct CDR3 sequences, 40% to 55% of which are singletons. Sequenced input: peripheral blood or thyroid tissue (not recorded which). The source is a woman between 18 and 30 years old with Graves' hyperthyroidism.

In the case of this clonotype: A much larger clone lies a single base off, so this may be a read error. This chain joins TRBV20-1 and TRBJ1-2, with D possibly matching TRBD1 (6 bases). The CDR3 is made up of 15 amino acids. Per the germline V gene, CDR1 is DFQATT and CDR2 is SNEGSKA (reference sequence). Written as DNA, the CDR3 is TGCAATGCTAGAGATCCCACAGGGATTAACTATGGCTACACCTTC. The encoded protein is CNARDPTGINYGYTF.

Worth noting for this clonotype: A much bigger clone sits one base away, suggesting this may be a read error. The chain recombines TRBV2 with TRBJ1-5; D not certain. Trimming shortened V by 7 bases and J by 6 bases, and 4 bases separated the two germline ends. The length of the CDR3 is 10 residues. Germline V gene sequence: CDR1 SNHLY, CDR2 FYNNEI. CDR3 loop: CASTAQPQHF. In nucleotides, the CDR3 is TGTGCCAGCACAGCTCAGCCCCAGCATTTT.

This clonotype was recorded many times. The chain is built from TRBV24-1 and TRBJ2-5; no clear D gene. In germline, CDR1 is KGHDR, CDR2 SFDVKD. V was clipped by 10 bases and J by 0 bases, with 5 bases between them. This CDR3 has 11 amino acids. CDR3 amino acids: CATSYQETQYF. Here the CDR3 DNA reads TGTGCCACTTCGTACCAAGAGACCCAGTACTTC.

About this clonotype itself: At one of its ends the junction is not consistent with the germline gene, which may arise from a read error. DNA of the CDR3: TGCGCCAGCAGCTTGCGGGGACTAGCGGGAGAGACCCAGTACTTC. Translation: CASSLRGLAGETQYF. This sequence joins TRBV5-5 and TRBJ2-5, with TRBD2 identical over 12 bases. The germline CDR1 and CDR2 sequences are SGHKS and YYEKEE (reference sequence). The CDR3 is made up of 15 amino acids.

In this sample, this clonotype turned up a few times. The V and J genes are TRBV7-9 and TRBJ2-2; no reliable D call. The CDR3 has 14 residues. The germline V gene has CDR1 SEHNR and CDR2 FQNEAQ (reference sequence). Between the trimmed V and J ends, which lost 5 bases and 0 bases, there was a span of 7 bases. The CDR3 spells CASSQATNTGELFF. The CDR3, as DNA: TGTGCCAGCAGCCAAGCTACGAACACCGGGGAGCTGTTTTTT.

The DNA of the CDR3 is TGTGCGGAAGGGGACAGGTTTAGCAATCAGCCCCAGCATTTT. Its protein product is CAEGDRFSNQPQHF. The gene calls are TRBV10-3 and TRBJ1-5; 8 bases agree with TRBD1. CDR3 length: 14 amino acids. Germline CDR1 reads ENHRY; CDR2 reads SYGVKD.

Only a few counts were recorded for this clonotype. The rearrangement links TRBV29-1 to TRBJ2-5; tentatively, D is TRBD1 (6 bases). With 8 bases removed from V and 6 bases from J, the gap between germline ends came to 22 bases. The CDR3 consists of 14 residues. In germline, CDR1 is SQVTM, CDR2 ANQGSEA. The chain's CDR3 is CSLRALGGEKTQYF. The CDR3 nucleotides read TGCAGCCTCCGAGCTTTAGGGGGAGAAAAGACCCAGTACTTC. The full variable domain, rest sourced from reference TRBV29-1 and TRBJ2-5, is SAVISQKPSRDICQRGTSLTIQCQVDSQVTMMFWYRQQPGQSLTLIATANQGSEATYESGFVIDKFPISRPNLTFSTLTVSNMSPEDSSIYLCSLRALGGEKTQYFGPGTRLLVL.

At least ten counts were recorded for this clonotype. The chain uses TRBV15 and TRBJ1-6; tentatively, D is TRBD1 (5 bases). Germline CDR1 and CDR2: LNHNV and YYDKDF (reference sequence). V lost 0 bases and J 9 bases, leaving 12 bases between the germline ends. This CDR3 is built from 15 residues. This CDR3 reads CATSRDTHGTSPLHF. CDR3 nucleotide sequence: TGTGCCACCAGCAGAGATACTCACGGGACTTCACCCCTCCACTTT.

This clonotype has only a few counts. The CDR3 nucleotides read TGTGCCAGCAGTGAAGGGGGATTCGCGGAGACCCAGTACTTC. Encoded protein: CASSEGGFAETQYF. This chain joins TRBV2 and TRBJ2-5; D is undetermined. With 1 base removed from V and 5 bases from J, the gap between germline ends came to 11 bases. Germline V gene lookup returns CDR1 SNHLY and CDR2 FYNNEI. This CDR3 contains 14 residues.

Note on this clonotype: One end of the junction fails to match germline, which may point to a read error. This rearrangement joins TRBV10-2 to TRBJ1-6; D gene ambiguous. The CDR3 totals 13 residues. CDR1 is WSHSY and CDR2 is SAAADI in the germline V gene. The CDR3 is CASSEARGLPLHF. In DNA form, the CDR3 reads TGTGCCAGCAGTGAAGCCCGGGGATTACCCCTCCACTTT.

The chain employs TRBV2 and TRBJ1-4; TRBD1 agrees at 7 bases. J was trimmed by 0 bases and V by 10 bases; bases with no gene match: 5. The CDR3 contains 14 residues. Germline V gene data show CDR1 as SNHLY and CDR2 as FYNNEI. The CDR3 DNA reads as TGTGCCACCAAAGGGACAGCAACTAATGAAAAACTGTTTTTT. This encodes CATKGTATNEKLFF.

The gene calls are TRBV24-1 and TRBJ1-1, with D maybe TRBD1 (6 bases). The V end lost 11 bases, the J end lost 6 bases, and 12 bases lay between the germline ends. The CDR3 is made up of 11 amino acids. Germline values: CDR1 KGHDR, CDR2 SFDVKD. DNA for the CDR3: TGTGCCAGCAGGGGATTTGCTGAAGCTTTCTTT. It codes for CASRGFAEAFF.

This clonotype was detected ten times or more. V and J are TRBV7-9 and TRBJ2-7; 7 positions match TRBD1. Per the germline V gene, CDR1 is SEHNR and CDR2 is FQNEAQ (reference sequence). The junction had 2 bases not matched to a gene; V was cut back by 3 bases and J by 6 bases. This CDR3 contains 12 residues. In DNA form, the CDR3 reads TGTGCCAGCAGCTTTGACAGGGTCGAGCAGTACTTC. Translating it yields CASSFDRVEQYF.

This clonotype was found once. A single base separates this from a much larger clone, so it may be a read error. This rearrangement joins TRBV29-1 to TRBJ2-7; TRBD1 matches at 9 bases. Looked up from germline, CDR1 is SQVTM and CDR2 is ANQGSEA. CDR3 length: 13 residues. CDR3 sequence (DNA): TGCAGCTTCGAGGGGACAGGGCGCTACGAGCAGCACTTC. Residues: CSFEGTGRYEQHF.

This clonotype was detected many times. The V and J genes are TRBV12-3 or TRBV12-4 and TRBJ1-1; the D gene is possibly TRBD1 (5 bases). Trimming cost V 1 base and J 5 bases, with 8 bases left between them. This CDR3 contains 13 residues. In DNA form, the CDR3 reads TGTGCCAGCAGTTTAGGGGGGTGGACTGAAGCTTTCTTT. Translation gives CASSLGGWTEAFF.

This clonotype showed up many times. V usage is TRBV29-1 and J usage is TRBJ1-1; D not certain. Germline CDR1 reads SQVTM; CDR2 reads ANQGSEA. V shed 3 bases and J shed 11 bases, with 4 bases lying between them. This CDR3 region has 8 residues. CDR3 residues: CSVDSAFF. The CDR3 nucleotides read TGCAGCGTTGATTCCGCTTTCTTT.

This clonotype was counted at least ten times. CDR3 residues: CASSEWGSNTGELFF. CDR3 DNA sequence: TGTGCCAGCAGTGAATGGGGCAGCAACACCGGGGAGCTGTTTTTT. The rearrangement uses TRBV25-1 and TRBJ2-2; tentative D call: TRBD1 (5 bases). Germline V lookup: CDR1 MGHDK, CDR2 SYGVNS. The CDR3 covers 15 residues. Trimming took 1 base from V and 2 from J, leaving 8 bases between them.

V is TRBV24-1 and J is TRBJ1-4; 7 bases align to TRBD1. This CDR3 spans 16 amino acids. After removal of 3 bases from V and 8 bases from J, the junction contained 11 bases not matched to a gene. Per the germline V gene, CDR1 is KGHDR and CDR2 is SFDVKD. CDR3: CATSDRQGGAPEKLFF. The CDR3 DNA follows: TGTGCCACCAGTGATCGACAGGGAGGGGCGCCGGAAAAACTGTTTTTT.

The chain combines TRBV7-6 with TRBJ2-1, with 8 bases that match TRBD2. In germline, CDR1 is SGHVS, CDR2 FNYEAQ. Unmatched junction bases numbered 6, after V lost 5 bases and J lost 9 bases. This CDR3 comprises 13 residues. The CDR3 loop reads CASSLGRAAEQFF. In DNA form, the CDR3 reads TGTGCCAGCAGCCTCGGGAGGGCCGCTGAGCAGTTCTTC.

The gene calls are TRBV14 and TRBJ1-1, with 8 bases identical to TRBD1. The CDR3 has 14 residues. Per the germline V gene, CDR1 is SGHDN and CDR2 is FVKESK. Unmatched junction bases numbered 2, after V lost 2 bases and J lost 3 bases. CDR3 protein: CASSQTGGDTEAFF. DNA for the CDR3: TGTGCCAGCAGCCAAACAGGGGGTGACACTGAAGCTTTCTTT.

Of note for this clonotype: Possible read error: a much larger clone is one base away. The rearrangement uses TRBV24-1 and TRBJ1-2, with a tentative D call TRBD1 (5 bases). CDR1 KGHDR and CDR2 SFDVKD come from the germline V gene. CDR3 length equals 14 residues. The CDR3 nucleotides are TGTGCCGCCAGTGCGTCGGGACTAGAGGAGGGCTACACCTTC. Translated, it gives CAASASGLEEGYTF.

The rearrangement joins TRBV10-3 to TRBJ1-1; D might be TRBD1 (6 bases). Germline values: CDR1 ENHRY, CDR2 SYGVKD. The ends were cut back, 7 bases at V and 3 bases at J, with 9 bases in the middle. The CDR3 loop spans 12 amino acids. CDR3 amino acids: CAIKEGDTEAFF. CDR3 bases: TGTGCCATCAAGGAGGGGGACACTGAAGCTTTCTTT.

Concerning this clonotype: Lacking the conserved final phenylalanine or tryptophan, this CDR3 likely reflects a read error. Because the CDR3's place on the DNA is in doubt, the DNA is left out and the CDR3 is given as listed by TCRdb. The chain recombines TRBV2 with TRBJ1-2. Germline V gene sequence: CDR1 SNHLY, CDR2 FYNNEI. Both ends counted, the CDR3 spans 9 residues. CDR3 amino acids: CASSEAGHL.

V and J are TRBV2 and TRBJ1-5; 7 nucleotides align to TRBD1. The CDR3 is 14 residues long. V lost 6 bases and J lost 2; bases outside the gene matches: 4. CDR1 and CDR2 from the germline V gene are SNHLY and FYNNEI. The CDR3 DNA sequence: TGTGCCAGCAGACAGGGGATCGGCAATCAGCCCCAGCATTTT. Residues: CASRQGIGNQPQHF.

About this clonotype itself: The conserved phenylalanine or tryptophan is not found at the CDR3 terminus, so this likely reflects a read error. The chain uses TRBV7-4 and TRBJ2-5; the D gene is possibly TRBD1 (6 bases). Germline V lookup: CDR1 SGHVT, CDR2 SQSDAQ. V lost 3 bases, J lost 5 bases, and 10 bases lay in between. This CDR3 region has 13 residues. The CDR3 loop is CASSFTRGETQYL. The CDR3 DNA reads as TGTGCCAGCAGCTTCACCAGGGGTGAGACCCAGTACCTC.

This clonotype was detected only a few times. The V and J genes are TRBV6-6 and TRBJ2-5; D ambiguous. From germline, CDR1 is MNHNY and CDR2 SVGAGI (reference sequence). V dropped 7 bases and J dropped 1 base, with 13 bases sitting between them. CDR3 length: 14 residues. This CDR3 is CASTSVRFQETQYF. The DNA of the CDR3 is TGTGCCAGCACCAGCGTGAGGTTCCAAGAGACCCAGTACTTC.